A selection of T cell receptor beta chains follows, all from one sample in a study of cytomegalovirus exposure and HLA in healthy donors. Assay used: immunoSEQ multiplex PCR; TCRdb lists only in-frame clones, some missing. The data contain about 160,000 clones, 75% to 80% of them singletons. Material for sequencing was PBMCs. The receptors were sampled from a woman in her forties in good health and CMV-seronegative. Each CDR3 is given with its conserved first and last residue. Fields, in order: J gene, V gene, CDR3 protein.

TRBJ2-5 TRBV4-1 CASSQVAGGAETQYF
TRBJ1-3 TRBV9 CASSAKGASGNTIYF
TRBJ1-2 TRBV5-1 CASSPATGSIPDGYTF
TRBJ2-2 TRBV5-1 CASSHGAGGTGELFF
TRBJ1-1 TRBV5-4 CASSFPGQKNTEAFF
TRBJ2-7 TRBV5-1 CASRWGQGTYEQYF
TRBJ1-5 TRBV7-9 CASSLEMSQGEQPQHF
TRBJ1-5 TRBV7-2 CASSFGGDNQPQHF
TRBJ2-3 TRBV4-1 CASSTRLAGATDTQYF
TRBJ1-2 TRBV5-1 CASSPNRGLETNYGYTF
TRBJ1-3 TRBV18 CASSPMDRATGNTIYF
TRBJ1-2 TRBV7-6 CASSAPGQGGWDGYTF
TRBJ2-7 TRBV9 CASSEGGSSYEQYF
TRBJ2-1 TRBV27 CASSLLASGGREQFF
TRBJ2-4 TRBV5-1 CASSFQETGAAKNIQYF
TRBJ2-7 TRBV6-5 CASSGQGYEQYF
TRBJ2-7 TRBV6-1 CASDRQGRAEQYF
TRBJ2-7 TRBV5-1 CASSFSGGLYEQYF
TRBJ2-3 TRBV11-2 CASSLGRDKTDTQYF
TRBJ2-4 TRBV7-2 CASSLTGRDRFQYF
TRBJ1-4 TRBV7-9 CASSLLTTTNEKLFF
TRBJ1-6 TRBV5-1 CASSSGVGVSPLHF
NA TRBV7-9 CASSFGQVEQYF
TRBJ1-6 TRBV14 CASSRGQGLTPLHF
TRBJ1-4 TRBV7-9 CASSPRTGGLATNEKLFF
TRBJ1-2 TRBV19 CASSQTGIYGYTF
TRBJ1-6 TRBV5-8 CASSFGGSHNSPLHF
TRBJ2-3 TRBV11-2 CASSQRQGTDTQYF
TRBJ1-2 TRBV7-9 CASSLVGDRDYGYTF
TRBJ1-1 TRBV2 CASSVPPMNTEAFF
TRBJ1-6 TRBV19 CAPSRGQTYNSPLHF
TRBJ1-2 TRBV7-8 CASSSFFDRGYGYTF
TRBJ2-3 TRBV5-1 CASSSTGVFTDTQYF
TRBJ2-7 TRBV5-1 CASSSKTGTGYTSYEQYF
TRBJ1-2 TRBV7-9 CASSLEGDYGYTF
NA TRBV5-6 CASSLPGRGTYEQYF
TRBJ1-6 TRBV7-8 CASSLLTGPISPLHF
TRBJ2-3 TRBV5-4 CASSPGTGRSTDTQYF
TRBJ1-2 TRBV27 CASSSTPGQKDGYTF
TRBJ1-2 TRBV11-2 CASSSPRQFHGYTF
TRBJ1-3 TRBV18 CASSPPQGVYGNTIYF
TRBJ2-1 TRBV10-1 CASSGTDYNEQFF
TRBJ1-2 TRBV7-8 CASSSRTTNYGYTF
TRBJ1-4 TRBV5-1 CASSLVGGGGEKLFF
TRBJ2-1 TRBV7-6 CASSNEPRTGGNEQFF
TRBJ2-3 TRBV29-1 CSVGKDMATDTQYF
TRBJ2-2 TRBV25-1 CASSTGGANTGELFF
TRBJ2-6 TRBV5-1 CASSSRASQGGANVLTF
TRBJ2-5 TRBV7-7 CASSWGQGGETQYF
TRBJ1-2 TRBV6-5 CASSADSSTPYGYTF
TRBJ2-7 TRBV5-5 CASRAGPSYEQYF
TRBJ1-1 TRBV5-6 CASSFSWTGPEAFF
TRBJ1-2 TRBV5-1 CASSLDDPTYGYTF
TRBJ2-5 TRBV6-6 CASSYQAEETQYF
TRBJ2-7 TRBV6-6 CASSYSGRASSYEQYF